A single sample gave rise to the 7 T cell receptor beta chains below, sequenced in a study of cytomegalovirus exposure and HLA in healthy donors. The PCR had 60 Vbeta and 13 Jbeta primers. Data came from immunoSEQ multiplex PCR; TCRdb stores just in-frame clones and leaves some out. Counted here are around 230,000 clones, approximately 78% occurring once; the ten biggest clones make up 0.45% to 0.5%. The sample consisted of PBMCs. The receptors originated from a boy younger than 18 in good health and CMV-seronegative.

The V call is TRBV5-1, the J call TRBJ2-5; TRBD1 matches 9 bases. From germline, CDR1 is SGHRS and CDR2 YFSETQ. This CDR3 comprises 16 residues. V lost 0 bases and J lost 1; bases outside the gene matches: 4. The CDR3 loop reads CASSLGTGDPQETQYF. In nucleotides, the CDR3 is TGCGCCAGCAGCTTGGGGACAGGGGACCCCCAAGAGACCCAGTACTTC.

The rearrangement uses TRBV5-1 and TRBJ1-6; D may be TRBD1 (6 bases). The germline CDR1 and CDR2 sequences are SGHRS and YFSETQ. The CDR3 is 15 amino acids. V was shortened by 0 bases and J by 10 bases, with 14 bases between the two germline ends. CDR3 nucleotide sequence: TGCGCCAGCAGCTTGGAACAGGGTGGGATCTCACCCCTCCACTTT. This sequence encodes CASSLEQGGISPLHF.

This chain links TRBV5-1 with TRBJ2-2, with 7 bases that match TRBD2. CDR1 is SGHRS, CDR2 YFSETQ, per germline. The CDR3 extends over 16 amino acids. The V gene end was trimmed by 0 bases and the J gene end by 4 bases; junction bases not matched to a gene: 6. CDR3 in amino acids: CASSLGLAGVTGELFF. The CDR3 nucleotides read TGCGCCAGCAGCTTGGGACTAGCTGGAGTCACCGGGGAGCTGTTTTTT.

This chain joins TRBV5-6 and TRBJ1-1, with TRBD1 matching over 7 bases. Germline V gene data show CDR1 as SGHDT and CDR2 as YYEEEE. CDR3 length: 13 amino acids. J was trimmed by 5 bases and V by 4 bases; bases with no gene match: 5. CDR3 sequence (DNA): TGTGCCAGCAGCCTAAAACAGGGGACTGAAGCTTTCTTT. Its translation is CASSLKQGTEAFF. Complete variable domain (other parts from reference TRBV5-6 and TRBJ1-1): DAGVTQSPTHLIKTRGQQVTLRCSPKSGHDTVSWYQQALGQGPQFIFQYYEEEERQRGNFPDRFSGHQFPNYSSELNVNALLLGDSALYLCASSLKQGTEAFFGQGTRLTVV.

The J gene is TRBJ2-1, the V gene TRBV11-3; a weak D match, TRBD2 (6 bases). Germline V lookup: CDR1 SGHNT, CDR2 YENEEA. The V end lost 7 bases, the J end lost 6 bases, and 13 bases lay between the germline ends. This CDR3 spans 13 amino acids. The CDR3 loop reads CASTAPRGNEQFF. The CDR3 DNA reads as TGTGCCAGCACAGCTCCGCGGGGCAATGAGCAGTTCTTC. Full variable domain (rest looked up from reference TRBV11-3 and TRBJ2-1): EAGVVQSPRYKIIEKKQPVAFWCNPISGHNTLYWYLQNLGQGPELLIRYENEEAVDDSQLPKDRFSAERLKGVDSTLKIQPAELGDSAVYLCASTAPRGNEQFFGPGTRLTVL.

This chain uses TRBV29-1 with TRBJ1-2, with D unclear. V was trimmed by 6 bases and J by 5 bases, leaving 13 bases between them. Per the germline V gene, CDR1 is SQVTM and CDR2 is ANQGSEA. There are 12 residues in the CDR3. The CDR3 loop is CSVRRGLYGYTF. The CDR3 DNA sequence: TGCAGCGTCAGGAGAGGGCTATATGGCTACACCTTC. Based on the CDR3 plus reference TRBV29-1 and TRBJ1-2, the full variable domain is SAVISQKPSRDICQRGTSLTIQCQVDSQVTMMFWYRQQPGQSLTLIATANQGSEATYESGFVIDKFPISRPNLTFSTLTVSNMSPEDSSIYLCSVRRGLYGYTFGSGTRLTVV.

The rearrangement links TRBV15 to TRBJ1-2, with 8 nucleotides matching TRBD1. Germline V lookup: CDR1 LNHNV, CDR2 YYDKDF (reference sequence). Trimming at V came to 10 bases and at J to 2 bases, leaving 9 bases not matched to a gene. This CDR3 has 14 amino acids. The DNA of the CDR3 is TGTGCCATTCGGACAGGGCGTGGGAACTATGGCTACACCTTC. It yields the protein CAIRTGRGNYGYTF. The entire variable domain, with the rest obtained from reference TRBV15 and TRBJ1-2, is as follows: DAMVIQNPRYQVTQFGKPVTLSCSQTLNHNVMYWYQQKSSQAPKLLFHYYDKDFNNEADTPDNFQSRRPNTSFCFLDIRSPGLGDTAMYLCAIRTGRGNYGYTFGSGTRLTVV.